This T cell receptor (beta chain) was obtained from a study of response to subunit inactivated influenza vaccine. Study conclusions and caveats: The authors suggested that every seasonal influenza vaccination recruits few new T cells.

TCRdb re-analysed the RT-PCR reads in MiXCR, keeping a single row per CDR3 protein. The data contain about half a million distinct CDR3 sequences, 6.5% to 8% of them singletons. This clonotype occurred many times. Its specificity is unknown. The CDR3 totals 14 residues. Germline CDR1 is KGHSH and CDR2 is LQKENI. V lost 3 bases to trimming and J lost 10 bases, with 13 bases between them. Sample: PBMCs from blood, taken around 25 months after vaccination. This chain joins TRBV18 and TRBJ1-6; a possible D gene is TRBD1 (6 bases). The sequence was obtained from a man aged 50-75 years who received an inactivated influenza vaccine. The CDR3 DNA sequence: TGTGCCAGCTCACCCCAGGGGATGGAGTCACCCCTCCACTTT. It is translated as CASSPQGMESPLHF. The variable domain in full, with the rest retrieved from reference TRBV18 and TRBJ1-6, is NAGVMQNPRHLVRRRGQEARLRCSPMKGHSHVYWYRQLPEEGLKFMVYLQKENIIDESGMPKERFSAEFPKEGPSILRIQQVVRGDSAAYFCASSPQGMESPLHFGNGTRLTVT.